These 20 T cell receptor beta chains came from one sample sequenced in a study of beta chain features in type 1 diabetes. Reverse transcription of all isolated RNA meant that expressed TCRB transcripts were sequenced. Method: immunoSEQ multiplex PCR; TCRdb's copy keeps in-frame clones and lacks some. The repertoire holds about 370,000 clones, with approximately 15% as singletons. What was sequenced was naive CD4+ T cells from blood. These receptors all come from a woman aged 18-29 years in good health.

This clone has just a few counts. The chain carries TRBV6-4 and TRBJ1-1; no firm D call. The CDR3 covers 13 residues. CDR1 MRHNA and CDR2 SNTAGT come from the germline V gene. The V gene lost 5 bases and the J gene lost 1 base, with 8 bases spanning the gap. CDR3 in amino acids: CASSPRENTEAFF. The CDR3 bases are TGTGCCAGCAGTCCACGAGAGAACACTGAAGCTTTCTTT.

This clone occurred a few times. The chain joins TRBV20-1 to TRBJ2-5, with unresolved D. The length of the CDR3 is 10 residues. Germline loops: CDR1 DFQATT, CDR2 SNEGSKA (reference sequence). V was pared by 6 bases and J by 5 bases, with 7 bases between. DNA for the CDR3: TGCAGTGCCCTCCCCGAGACCCAGTACTTC. Its protein is CSALPETQYF.

V is TRBV27 and J is TRBJ2-3; tentative D call: TRBD2 (5 bases). Germline CDR1 MNHEY, CDR2 SMNVEV (reference sequence). Between the trimmed V and J ends, which lost 3 bases and 1 base, there was a span of 11 bases. The CDR3 runs to 15 residues. CDR3 protein: CASSFLATGTDTQYF. The CDR3 DNA reads TGTGCCAGCAGTTTCTTAGCGACTGGCACAGATACGCAGTATTTT.

This clone occurred a few times. The rearrangement uses TRBV29-1 and TRBJ2-4; unclear D gene. The V gene lost 7 bases and the J gene lost 5 bases, with 15 bases spanning the gap. The germline CDR1 and CDR2 sequences are SQVTM and ANQGSEA. CDR3 length equals 13 residues. The CDR3 DNA sequence: TGCAGCGCCCAGAGGATGGAGCAAAACATTCAGTACTTC. Its translation: CSAQRMEQNIQYF.

This chain links TRBV30 with TRBJ1-1; a weak D match, TRBD1 (5 bases). This CDR3 has 12 residues. CDR1 and CDR2 (germline): GTSNPN, SVGIG (reference sequence). V was clipped by 1 base and J by 7 bases, with 10 bases between them. CDR3 nucleotides: TGTGCCTGGAGTGATTTGGGACTTGAAGCTTTCTTT. It codes for CAWSDLGLEAFF.

V is TRBV4-2 and J is TRBJ2-1; D remains unclear. Germline V gives CDR1 LGHNA, CDR2 YNFKEQ. This CDR3 contains 15 residues. Deletions cut 0 bases from V and 2 bases from J, with 8 bases between. The CDR3, as DNA: TGTGCCAGCAGCCAAGATGGCAAGACCTACAATGAGCAGTTCTTC. As protein: CASSQDGKTYNEQFF.

With respect to this clone: Distinct nucleotide sequences in the sample also encode this CDR3. V is TRBV29-1 and J is TRBJ2-7, with 9 bases matching TRBD1. The length of the CDR3 is 12 residues. Germline V gives CDR1 SQVTM, CDR2 ANQGSEA. Unmatched junction bases numbered 2, after V lost 6 bases and J lost 2 bases. The CDR3 nucleotides read TGCAGCGTGGGACAGGGCGCCTACGAGCAGTACTTC. This gives the protein CSVGQGAYEQYF.

V usage is TRBV6-1 and J usage is TRBJ2-7; D may be TRBD2 (5 bases). From germline, CDR1 is MNHNS and CDR2 SASEGT. Trimming removed 8 bases at V and 2 bases at J, with 16 bases between. CDR3 length equals 14 residues. The CDR3: CASFTSRGPYEQYF. The CDR3 DNA reads as TGTGCCAGCTTTACTTCCCGGGGTCCCTACGAGCAGTACTTC.

The gene calls are TRBV11-2 and TRBJ2-2; TRBD2 is a possible D gene (6 bases). CDR1 and CDR2 from the germline V gene are SGHAT and FQNNGV. Trimming left V 1 base short and J 6 bases short, with 9 bases between. The CDR3 is 14 amino acids. CDR3 DNA: TGTGCCAGCAGCTTAGGGCTAGCGTCCGGGGAGCTGTTTTTT. It yields the protein CASSLGLASGELFF.

This chain uses TRBV15 with TRBJ2-1; a weak D match, TRBD2 (5 bases). CDR3 length equals 15 residues. Trimming removed 3 bases at V and 8 bases at J, with 17 bases between. Germline V gene sequence: CDR1 LNHNV, CDR2 YYDKDF (reference sequence). The CDR3 loop is CATSRAYFGEHEQFF. The CDR3 DNA reads as TGTGCCACCAGCAGGGCCTATTTCGGGGAGCATGAGCAGTTCTTC.

This clone was detected a few times. This chain uses TRBV27 with TRBJ2-7; 7 bases align to TRBD1. The CDR3 length is 13 residues. V lost 6 bases to trimming and J lost 1 base; unmatched junction nucleotides: 3. Germline V gene data show CDR1 as MNHEY and CDR2 as SMNVEV (reference sequence). This chain's CDR3 is CASRSGQSYEQYF. DNA for the CDR3: TGTGCCAGCAGATCGGGACAGTCCTACGAGCAGTACTTC.

This clone came up a few times. This chain links TRBV5-1 with TRBJ1-2; a weak D match, TRBD1 (6 bases). Germline V lookup: CDR1 SGHRS, CDR2 YFSETQ. V lost 2 bases, J lost 1 base, and 12 bases lay in between. This CDR3 has 15 residues. The CDR3 loop reads CASSFKGEDNYGYTF. As DNA, the CDR3 is TGCGCCAGCAGCTTTAAGGGGGAAGATAACTATGGCTACACCTTC.

This rearrangement joins TRBV29-1 to TRBJ1-1; 8 bases align to TRBD1. The CDR3 extends over 15 amino acids. CDR1 is SQVTM, CDR2 ANQGSEA, per germline. Unmatched junction bases numbered 11, after V lost 4 bases and J lost 4 bases. This chain's CDR3 is CSVVARGLIRTEAFF. The CDR3, as DNA: TGCAGCGTTGTAGCCAGGGGGCTAATTCGCACTGAAGCTTTCTTT.

The gene calls are TRBV30 and TRBJ1-5; D possibly corresponds to TRBD1 (6 bases). CDR1 and CDR2 from the germline V gene are GTSNPN and SVGIG (reference sequence). The V and J ends lost 2 bases and 3 bases respectively, with 11 bases between them. The CDR3 has 14 amino acids. This chain's CDR3 is CAWSRGASNQPQHF. CDR3 in DNA: TGTGCCTGGAGTCGGGGGGCCTCCAATCAGCCCCAGCATTTT.

This clone was found a few times. The same CDR3 is also encoded by other DNA sequences in this sample. The chain combines TRBV5-1 with TRBJ2-3; no clear D. V lost 0 bases and J lost 5, with 4 bases in between. CDR1 and CDR2 (germline): SGHRS, YFSETQ. This CDR3 has 12 amino acids. CDR3 DNA sequence: TGCGCCAGCAGCTTGGACGGAGATACGCAGTATTTT. As protein: CASSLDGDTQYF.

This clone was counted a few times. The chain's CDR3 is CASSPRVQASGANVLTF. CDR3 in DNA: TGTGCCAGCAGCCCGAGGGTGCAAGCCTCTGGGGCCAACGTCCTGACTTTC. The chain combines TRBV7-2 with TRBJ2-6; possible D gene TRBD2, 5 bases. V lost 5 bases to trimming and J lost 0 bases, with 14 bases between them. This CDR3 has 17 residues. The germline gives CDR1 SGHTA, CDR2 FQGNSA.

This clone has more than one count but fewer than ten. The CDR3 coding sequence is TGCGCCAGCAGCTTCGAGGCAGATACGCAGTATTTT. It encodes CASSFEADTQYF. The rearrangement joins TRBV5-1 to TRBJ2-3; D is undetermined. This CDR3 is built from 12 residues. V was shortened by 2 bases and J by 4 bases, with 5 bases between the two germline ends. Germline V gene lookup returns CDR1 SGHRS and CDR2 YFSETQ.

This clone turned up a few times. This chain uses TRBV11-2 with TRBJ2-7; 7 bases are shared with TRBD1. Germline CDR1 and CDR2: SGHAT and FQNNGV. The V and J ends lost 3 bases and 2 bases, in that order; junction bases with no gene match: 4. The CDR3 is 14 residues long. In DNA, the CDR3 is TGTGCCAGCAGCTTCACAGGGGATCCCTACGAGCAGTACTTC. Encoded protein: CASSFTGDPYEQYF.

This clone has a handful of counts. The V call is TRBV28, the J call TRBJ2-7; the D gene is possibly TRBD1 (6 bases). Germline V CDR1 and CDR2: MDHEN, SYDVKM. CDR3 size: 14 residues. V shed 5 bases and J shed 4 bases, with 15 bases lying between them. The CDR3 sequence: CASSQFEGGYEQYF. CDR3 bases: TGTGCCAGCAGTCAATTCGAAGGGGGTTACGAGCAGTACTTC.

This clone was recorded a few times. This chain links TRBV13 with TRBJ2-7, with 8 bases that match TRBD1. The CDR3 is 15 residues long. Germline lookup yields CDR1 PRHDT and CDR2 FYEKMQ (reference sequence). V lost 5 bases to trimming and J lost 4 bases; unmatched junction nucleotides: 10. As DNA, the CDR3 is TGTGCCAGCAGCCCCCAGGACAGGGTGAGATACGAGCAGTACTTC. As protein: CASSPQDRVRYEQYF.